This T cell receptor beta chain was sequenced for a study of blood T cell repertoires in COVID-19 (dated by TCRdb to the early 2020s). Notes on the research overall: The collaborator samples originated in the United States, Italy and Spain and spanned the acute and convalescent phases of COVID-19. Subjects who had been exposed to COVID-19, were actively infected with it, or had recovered from it provided the deeply sampled blood TCRbeta repertoires that made up the dataset. Sample metadata almost always included a de-identified subject ID, COVID-19 status, age in years and sex. Where available, HLA class I and class II types were obtained from metadata supplied by the sample provider rather than from assay-based typing. The samples were drawn from the first 160 participants of the ongoing ImmuneRACE study and from under 1,500 subjects provided by 6 global collaborators. The prospective study material was composed of cDNA or gDNA derived from T cells, B-cell-depleted T cells, or PBMCs. A freely available public database, intended as a resource for researchers studying the immune response to SARS-CoV-2, is where the repertoires were released.

Whole blood was collected in K2EDTA tubes by collaborating institutions according to the institutions' own protocols. Collaborator samples were shipped for TCRbeta analysis as frozen whole blood, isolated PBMCs, or DNA extracted from either sample type. Counted from cysteine to phenylalanine, this CDR3 has 15 amino acids. Only the CDR3 portion is preserved as DNA: 45 bases, with reading frame beginning at the first base. Taken from the germline V gene, the CDR1 and CDR2 loops are SGDLS and YYNGEE. Relative to germline, V is missing 7 bases and J is missing 4 bases, with 4 bases of the junction outside any gene match. As to this clone: What this receptor recognizes is not known. It has no much larger one-base neighbor in the sample; base qualities were not kept.

On the study overall, not on this receptor specifically: The amount of clinical and demographic metadata varied by source and participant and was provided uncurated.

The immunoSEQ Assay, a bias-controlled multiplex PCR, was used to amplify TCRbeta CDR3 regions from genomic DNA. As for the authors' bioinformatics: Within the assay, amplification of reference gene primers was used to estimate how many nucleated cells each sample contained. Sequence reads were collapsed and filtered to measure the absolute abundance of every unique TCRbeta CDR3 rearrangement. Productive Simpson clonality was computed per sample as the square root of Simpson's diversity index over productive rearrangements. As stored in TCRdb, this immuneACCESS dataset retains in-frame rearrangements with V and J assigned. A fraction of the clones does not appear; measured against another copy, unresolved V genes explain less than half of the discrepancy, and the remainder lacks a known reason. The V and J calls and clone size come from that table; D and trimming were worked out from the DNA. This sample has 80,000 to 100,000 clones in its table, and more than 75% of those were observed once. Clones ranked in the top ten supply approximately 20% of the sample.

The source is a human donor in a cohort sampled during active COVID-19. The chain employs TRBV9 and TRBJ2-3; TRBD2 fits 15 bases in the junction. What was sequenced was peripheral blood. The CDR3 reads CASGTSGGLADTQYF. The DNA sequence is given as TGTGCCAGCGGGACTAGCGGGGGGTTGGCAGATACGCAGTATTTT.